The 24 T cell receptor beta chains in this list originate from one sample, sequenced in a study of T cells expressing NK-cell markers. TCRdb re-called the 5' RACE reads and shows each CDR3 protein once, DNA omitted. This table lists around 550,000 distinct CDR3 sequences. The sample consisted of blood T cells: a sorted CD56 or NKG2C T cell subset, CD4+ or CD8+ T cells, or bulk PBMC T cells (not recorded which). Receptors originate from a man between 18 and 29 years old in good health.

V usage is TRBV7-8 and J usage is TRBJ2-2; TCRdb picks TRBD2, but there is no DNA to check that call. Per the germline V gene, CDR1 is SGHVS and CDR2 is FQNEAQ. The CDR3 spans 17 residues. CDR3 in amino acids: CASSLAGSGRPTGELFF.

The chain recombines TRBV24-1 with TRBJ2-2; TCRdb's assignment of TRBD2 cannot be checked, as there is no DNA. The CDR3 is 14 residues long. The germline V gene encodes CDR1 KGHDR and CDR2 SFDVKD. The CDR3 protein is CATNRAGGTGELFF.

The V and J genes are TRBV29-1 and TRBJ2-3; TCRdb's D call of TRBD2 is untestable without DNA. Looked up from germline, CDR1 is SQVTM and CDR2 is ANQGSEA. CDR3 length: 14 amino acids. The CDR3 is CSGSVTMGGDTQYF.

V is TRBV29-1 and J is TRBJ2-1; TCRdb gives TRBD1 as the D gene, but with no DNA this cannot be confirmed. Germline V gene lookup returns CDR1 SQVTM and CDR2 ANQGSEA. The length of the CDR3 is 15 residues. The CDR3: CSVVRQGAVYNEQFF.

The V gene is TRBV20-1, the J gene TRBJ2-7. The CDR3 runs 15 residues. Germline CDR1 is DFQATT and CDR2 is SNEGSKA (reference sequence). The CDR3 loop is CSARDLLAENYEQYF.

This chain uses TRBV6-1 with TRBJ1-1; lacking DNA, the TRBD1 call made by TCRdb goes unchecked. Looked up from germline, CDR1 is MNHNS and CDR2 is SASEGT. This CDR3 is 14 amino acids long. CDR3 amino acids: CASRVTDLNTEAFF.

The rearrangement links TRBV12-3 or TRBV12-4 to TRBJ1-1; TCRdb names TRBD1, which stays unverified in the absence of DNA. The CDR3 has 14 residues. The CDR3 sequence: CASSPNRSGTEAFF.

This chain links TRBV10-3 with TRBJ2-7; TCRdb names TRBD2, which stays unverified in the absence of DNA. Germline CDR1 and CDR2: ENHRY and SYGVKD. CDR3 size: 13 residues. The CDR3 loop is CAISELAGYEQYF.

The chain is built from TRBV5-1 and TRBJ2-1; the TRBD2 assignment by TCRdb is unverifiable without DNA. CDR1 is SGHRS and CDR2 is YFSETQ in the germline V gene. The CDR3 spans 17 residues. This CDR3 reads CASSPKPGLAGVSEQFF. Using reference TRBV5-1 and TRBJ2-1 for the parts outside the CDR3, the full variable domain is KAGVTQTPRYLIKTRGQQVTLSCSPISGHRSVSWYQQTPGQGLQFLFEYFSETQRNKGNFPGRFSGRQFSNSRSEMNVSTLELGDSALYLCASSPKPGLAGVSEQFFGPGTRLTVL.

V is TRBV20-1 and J is TRBJ2-1; there is no DNA to check the TCRdb D call of TRBD1. In germline, CDR1 is DFQATT, CDR2 SNEGSKA (reference sequence). This CDR3 comprises 14 residues. Here the CDR3 reads CRVFNGQGPNEQFF.

The rearrangement links TRBV9 to TRBJ1-2. The CDR3 consists of 16 residues. Germline values: CDR1 SGDLS, CDR2 YYNGEE. CDR3 sequence: CASSGGGGVTNYGYTF.

This chain's CDR3 is CASSLLMSSYNEQFF. The rearrangement links TRBV12-3 or TRBV12-4 to TRBJ2-1. The CDR3 contains 15 residues.

This sequence joins TRBV29-1 and TRBJ2-1; there is no DNA to check the TCRdb D call of TRBD1. CDR3 length: 16 amino acids. Germline V gene data show CDR1 as SQVTM and CDR2 as ANQGSEA. The CDR3 sequence: CSVERTGEGSYNEQFF.

The J gene is TRBJ1-1, the V gene TRBV5-5. CDR3 length equals 15 residues. Germline values: CDR1 SGHKS, CDR2 YYEKEE (reference sequence). Here the CDR3 reads CASSFVTIRNTEAFF.

V usage is TRBV20-1 and J usage is TRBJ2-5; TCRdb proposes TRBD1, but this gene call is untestable without DNA. The CDR3 is 16 residues long. The germline gives CDR1 DFQATT, CDR2 SNEGSKA (reference sequence). CDR3 loop: CSAREGVGTTQETQYF.

The rearrangement joins TRBV27 to TRBJ2-3; the TCRdb call, TRBD2, lacks DNA for checking. The CDR3 has 16 amino acids. Germline V gives CDR1 MNHEY, CDR2 SMNVEV (reference sequence). The CDR3 region is CASSPGTSGRVDTQYF.

The gene calls are TRBV9 and TRBJ2-6; TCRdb picks TRBD1, but there is no DNA to check that call. The CDR3 sequence is 18 residues long. Per germline, CDR1 SGDLS and CDR2 YYNGEE. This CDR3 is CASSVGGQRSSGANVLTF.

The CDR3 protein is CASSLGSGRTGELFF. The V call is TRBV12-3 or TRBV12-4, the J call TRBJ2-2; no DNA is available, so the TRBD2 call from TCRdb remains unchecked. This CDR3 is 15 amino acids long.

V gene TRBV12-3 or TRBV12-4 combines with J gene TRBJ1-5; TCRdb lists TRBD1, though no DNA is available to test this call. The CDR3 sequence is 15 residues long. This chain's CDR3 is CASRFRGASNQPQHF.

This chain links TRBV12-3 or TRBV12-4 with TRBJ2-4. The CDR3 is made up of 15 amino acids. CDR3 sequence: CASRHITRTKNIQYF.

The chain has TRBV24-1 and TRBJ2-5; the TRBD1 assignment by TCRdb is unverifiable without DNA. In germline, CDR1 is KGHDR, CDR2 SFDVKD. The CDR3 spans 14 residues. The CDR3 sequence: CATSDHSGEKTQYF.

The V call is TRBV7-9, the J call TRBJ2-1; the TCRdb D gene call, TRBD2, has no DNA to confirm it. CDR1 is SEHNR and CDR2 is FQNEAQ in the germline V gene (reference sequence). The CDR3 contains 15 residues. CDR3 loop: CASSLGTSADNEQFF.

The rearrangement joins TRBV20-1 to TRBJ2-7; the D call from TCRdb, TRBD1, cannot be confirmed without DNA. The CDR3 is made up of 14 amino acids. CDR1 is DFQATT and CDR2 is SNEGSKA in the germline V gene (reference sequence). The chain's CDR3 is CSAPDGRDEDEQYF.

The chain combines TRBV28 with TRBJ1-6. CDR1 is MDHEN and CDR2 is SYDVKM in the germline V gene. CDR3 size: 17 residues. CDR3 sequence: CASTQKVRLGNRSPLHF.